This TCR beta chain was recorded in a study of blood T cell repertoires in COVID-19. Whole-study context: The samples span acute and convalescent COVID-19 from the United States, Italy and Spain. Sources were T cells, B-cell-depleted T cells, or PBMCs; the material itself was cDNA or gDNA.

Data came from immunoSEQ multiplex PCR; TCRdb stores just in-frame clones and leaves some out. Of some 160,000 clones listed, around four fifths were seen once; the top ten hold about 8.8%. The Seattle patients, enrolled during active infection, were followed longitudinally. The length of the CDR3 is 18 residues. Germline CDR1 is MGHRA and CDR2 is YSYEKL. V dropped 1 base and J dropped 2 bases, with 19 bases sitting between them. Sequencing used peripheral blood. The V and J genes are TRBV4-1 and TRBJ2-3; TRBD2 is a possible D gene (7 bases). The sequence came from a woman aged 80 or older with COVID-19, enrolled during active disease. CDR3 sequence reads: CASSQVPQEGGLTDTQYF. CDR3 in DNA: TGCGCCAGCAGCCAAGTACCTCAGGAGGGGGGGCTCACAGATACGCAGTATTTT.